What follows is one T cell receptor beta chain and its context. Its antigen remains unidentified. The length of the CDR3 is 13 residues. Trimming pared 6 bases from V and 3 bases from J, leaving 11 bases between. Germline values: CDR1 MDHEN, CDR2 SYDVKM. The data derive from a study of radiation and T cells in renal cell carcinoma. On the study more broadly: Nephrectomy followed 15 Gy stereotactic body radiation by 4 weeks. Study results and limitations: Without pretreatment biopsies, baseline tumor clonotype presence was undetermined. In blood, top tumor clones expanded by 2 weeks, shrinking by 4.

Time point here: baseline pretreatment blood. Treatment noted: 15 Gy SBRT to primary tumor, nephrectomy 4 weeks later. Clear cell pathology was present in this patient's renal cell carcinoma. Some clones are missing from TCRdb's copy, which holds only in-frame ones; the method was immunoSEQ multiplex PCR. The table lists about 150,000 clones, about 88% of them singletons. The source was blood, collected from a patient whose treatment included radiotherapy and nephrectomy. The rearrangement links TRBV28 to TRBJ2-5; D may be TRBD2 (6 bases). The receptor was derived from a woman in her seventies with renal cell carcinoma. CDR3 bases: TGTGCCAGCAGGTCGACTAGAGAAGAGACCCAGTACTTC. Protein product: CASRSTREETQYF.